The 21 T cell receptor beta chains reported below all come from one sample, sequenced in a study of blood T cell repertoires in COVID-19. Only in-frame clones appear in the TCRdb table, and some are missing; sequencing was by immunoSEQ multiplex PCR. The data contain about 110,000 clones, 70% to 90% of them singletons. Sequencing was done on a sample of peripheral blood. These receptors all come from a man aged 35 to 55 with active or convalescent COVID-19.

The rearrangement joins TRBV11-2 to TRBJ2-4; 7 bases line up with TRBD1. From germline, CDR1 is SGHAT and CDR2 FQNNGV. V was pared by 5 bases and J by 15 bases, with 10 bases of the junction left unmatched. The CDR3 sequence is 12 residues long. CDR3 loop: CASSNPGQLTYF. The CDR3 DNA reads as TGTGCCAGCAGCAATCCGGGACAGCTCACGTACTTC.

This clone was counted ten times or more. This chain joins TRBV5-4 and TRBJ2-7, with TRBD1 as a possible D gene (5 bases). V dropped 0 bases and J dropped 5 bases, with 12 bases sitting between them. Germline V lookup: CDR1 SGHNT, CDR2 YYREEE (reference sequence). This CDR3 spans 14 amino acids. The CDR3 here is CASSLGLGVHEQYF. The CDR3 nucleotides read TGTGCCAGCAGCTTGGGTCTAGGGGTCCACGAGCAGTACTTC. The whole variable domain, filled in from reference TRBV5-4 and TRBJ2-7, reads ETGVTQSPTHLIKTRGQQVTLRCSSQSGHNTVSWYQQALGQGPQFIFQYYREEENGRGNFPPRFSGLQFPNYSSELNVNALELDDSALYLCASSLGLGVHEQYFGPGTRLTVT.

The genes are TRBV18 and TRBJ1-1; 11 positions agree with TRBD1. The germline V gene encodes CDR1 KGHSH and CDR2 LQKENI. The V and J ends lost 2 bases and 10 bases, in that order; junction bases with no gene match: 6. This CDR3 has 14 residues. CDR3 in DNA: TGTGCCAGCTCACCAACTCGGGACAGGGGGGGAGCTTTCTTT. Amino acids: CASSPTRDRGGAFF.

CDR3 DNA: TGTGCCTGGGGCAGGGGCCCCAATCAGCCCCAGCATTTT. Its translation is CAWGRGPNQPQHF. The chain carries TRBV30 and TRBJ1-5; tentative D call: TRBD1 (6 bases). Germline V CDR1 and CDR2: GTSNPN, SVGIG (reference sequence). V gave up 5 bases and J gave up 3 bases, with 11 bases separating them. The CDR3 runs 13 residues.

The gene calls are TRBV18 and TRBJ2-3; D is possibly TRBD1 (5 bases). The CDR3 totals 15 residues. Deletions cut 5 bases from V and 2 bases from J, with 14 bases between. Per germline, CDR1 KGHSH and CDR2 LQKENI. The CDR3 loop is CASSETESPTDTQYF. As DNA, the CDR3 is TGTGCCAGCTCAGAGACAGAGAGCCCCACAGATACGCAGTATTTT. Based on the CDR3 plus reference TRBV18 and TRBJ2-3, the full variable domain is NAGVMQNPRHLVRRRGQEARLRCSPMKGHSHVYWYRQLPEEGLKFMVYLQKENIIDESGMPKERFSAEFPKEGPSILRIQQVVRGDSAAYFCASSETESPTDTQYFGPGTRLTVL.

The V and J genes are TRBV18 and TRBJ2-7; 9 nucleotides align to TRBD2. V shed 6 bases, J shed 3 bases, and the junction held 9 bases outside the gene matches. The CDR3 covers 15 residues. The germline V gene encodes CDR1 KGHSH and CDR2 LQKENI. This CDR3 reads CASSESSGNNYEQYF. In DNA, the CDR3 is TGTGCCAGCTCCGAATCTAGCGGGAATAACTACGAGCAGTACTTC.

The rearrangement joins TRBV19 to TRBJ2-6, with D uncertain. Germline CDR1 reads LNHDA; CDR2 reads SQIVND (reference sequence). The CDR3 has 13 amino acids. V was cut by 4 bases and J by 2 bases, with 3 bases left in between. The CDR3 bases are TGTGCCAGTAGTACTCCTGGGGCCAACGTCCTGACTTTC. Its protein is CASSTPGANVLTF. The complete variable domain, with remaining parts taken from reference TRBV19 and TRBJ2-6, reads DGGITQSPKYLFRKEGQNVTLSCEQNLNHDAMYWYRQDPGQGLRLIYYSQIVNDFQKGDIAEGYSVSREKKESFPLTVTSAQKNPTAFYLCASSTPGANVLTFGAGSRLTVL.

This sequence joins TRBV27 and TRBJ2-3, with 8 nucleotides matching TRBD1. The CDR3 length is 11 residues. V gave up 4 bases and J gave up 13 bases; unmatched junction bases: 4. Germline CDR1 and CDR2: MNHEY and SMNVEV (reference sequence). CDR3 residues: CASSSRGPEYF. The DNA of the CDR3 is TGTGCCAGCAGTTCCAGGGGGCCTGAGTATTTT.

This clone has just a few counts. One end of the junction varies from germline; a read error may be responsible. The chain links TRBV13 to TRBJ1-1; possible D gene TRBD1, 6 bases. This CDR3 has 13 amino acids. Germline V gene lookup returns CDR1 PRHDT and CDR2 FYEKMQ (reference sequence). The CDR3 bases are TGTGCCAGCAGCATAGGGGGAGAGATTGAAGCTTTCTTT. It translates to CASSIGGEIEAFF.

The CDR3 DNA reads TGTGCCAGTCATCAATCTCCTAGCGGGACTTACAATGAGCAGTTCTTC. It yields the protein CASHQSPSGTYNEQFF. The chain recombines TRBV27 with TRBJ2-1, with 9 bases aligning to TRBD2. Germline lookup yields CDR1 MNHEY and CDR2 SMNVEV (reference sequence). The junction had 13 bases not matched to a gene; V was cut back by 9 bases and J by 4 bases. The CDR3 consists of 16 residues.

This sequence joins TRBV7-3 and TRBJ2-5, with TRBD2 identical over 7 bases. The germline gives CDR1 SGHTA, CDR2 FQGTGA. The CDR3 is made up of 15 amino acids. Unmatched junction bases numbered 7, after V lost 3 bases and J lost 3 bases. CDR3 amino acids: CASSLGGGPEETQYF. Here the CDR3 DNA reads TGTGCCAGCAGCTTGGGGGGAGGGCCCGAAGAGACCCAGTACTTC.

The chain combines TRBV27 with TRBJ2-7; possibly TRBD1 for D (6 bases). Deletions cut 3 bases from V and 6 bases from J, with 12 bases between. Germline V gene data show CDR1 as MNHEY and CDR2 as SMNVEV (reference sequence). CDR3 size: 13 residues. CDR3 residues: CASSFFVTGEQYF. The CDR3 coding sequence is TGTGCCAGCAGTTTTTTTGTGACAGGCGAGCAGTACTTC.

The V gene is TRBV6-5, the J gene TRBJ2-3; 7 positions agree with TRBD1. Per germline, CDR1 MNHEY and CDR2 SVGAGI. Trimming at V came to 6 bases and at J to 2 bases, leaving 8 bases not matched to a gene. CDR3 length: 15 residues. The chain's CDR3 is CASSTQQGFTDTQYF. CDR3 nucleotides: TGTGCCAGCAGCACCCAACAGGGGTTCACAGATACGCAGTATTTT.

This clone was counted once. The V gene is TRBV23-1, the J gene TRBJ2-1; 11 positions agree with TRBD2. Being an ORF, TRBV23-1 has a function that is uncertain. J was trimmed by 4 bases and V by 4 bases; bases with no gene match: 6. CDR3 length: 16 amino acids. CDR3: CASSRPGLAEYNEQFF. CDR3 in DNA: TGCGCCAGCAGTCGGCCGGGACTAGCGGAATACAATGAGCAGTTCTTC.

This chain links TRBV18 with TRBJ1-6; D call uncertain. The V end was cut by 0 bases, the J end by 4 bases, with 4 bases between. Germline V gene sequence: CDR1 KGHSH, CDR2 LQKENI. CDR3 length: 14 amino acids. CDR3 region: CASSPPEYNSPLHF. CDR3 bases: TGTGCCAGCTCACCACCAGAGTATAATTCACCCCTCCACTTT.

The chain is built from TRBV6-5 and TRBJ1-5; D remains ambiguous. CDR3 length equals 14 residues. Trimming took off 6 bases at V and 9 bases at J, with 18 bases between the two ends. The germline gives CDR1 MNHEY, CDR2 SVGAGI. CDR3 sequence reads: CASRRTEGLGPQHF. As DNA, the CDR3 is TGTGCCAGCAGAAGGACGGAGGGCCTTGGGCCCCAGCATTTT.

The genes are TRBV15 and TRBJ1-1; D is undetermined. With 5 bases removed from V and 3 bases from J, the gap between germline ends came to 7 bases. From germline, CDR1 is LNHNV and CDR2 YYDKDF (reference sequence). This CDR3 spans 12 amino acids. As DNA, the CDR3 is TGTGCCACCAGCGCGGGATACACTGAAGCTTTCTTT. Protein sequence: CATSAGYTEAFF.

The chain carries TRBV5-1 and TRBJ1-4, with TRBD1 matching 8 bases. Per the germline V gene, CDR1 is SGHRS and CDR2 is YFSETQ. This CDR3 region has 16 residues. V was clipped by 6 bases and J by 5 bases; unmatched bases: 12. The CDR3 DNA follows: TGCGCCAGCACCCGGGGCGGGACAGGTGAAAATGAAAAACTGTTTTTT. It specifies CASTRGGTGENEKLFF.

The genes are TRBV7-2 and TRBJ1-6; no clear D. Germline V gene data show CDR1 as SGHTA and CDR2 as FQGNSA. Trimming removed 3 bases at V and 10 bases at J, with 13 bases between. The length of the CDR3 is 14 residues. The CDR3 loop is CASSFRQFQSPLHF. CDR3 nucleotide sequence: TGTGCCAGCAGCTTTCGACAATTTCAATCACCCCTCCACTTT.

The chain uses TRBV19 and TRBJ2-6, with 9 bases fitting TRBD1. V gave up 10 bases and J gave up 2 bases; unmatched junction bases: 9. CDR1 and CDR2 from the germline V gene are LNHDA and SQIVND (reference sequence). The CDR3 is 16 amino acids. This CDR3 is CATTGTGTTGANVLTF. CDR3 in DNA: TGTGCCACAACCGGGACAGGGACGACTGGGGCCAACGTCCTGACTTTC.

CDR3 sequence (DNA): TGTGCCAGCTCCTGGACAGGGGAGGAAGAGGGCTACACCTTC. This codes for CASSWTGEEEGYTF. The chain employs TRBV18 and TRBJ1-2, with 9 bases matching TRBD1. The CDR3 is 14 amino acids. Trimming removed 6 bases from V and 8 bases from J; junction bases left unmatched: 10. The germline V gene encodes CDR1 KGHSH and CDR2 LQKENI.